This T cell receptor (beta chain) was sequenced during a study of Ad26.COV2.S vaccination and SARS-CoV-2 variants (dated by TCRdb to 2020 to 2022). Turning to the overall study: TCRbeta repertoire sequencing was used to assess the specificity and breadth of SARS-CoV-2-reactive T cell receptors after Ad26.COV2.S vaccination. A total of 32 samples were included in the TCR-sequenced set, comprising roughly 19 Ad26.COV2.S vaccine recipients, 5 placebo recipients and 8 SARS-CoV-2 convalescent individuals.

This specimen's time point label, per the study, means: individuals recovered from natural SARS-CoV-2 infection. The immunoSEQ Assay was used to sequence TCRbeta CDR3 regions. After extraction, genomic DNA underwent amplification by bias-controlled multiplex PCR, followed by high-throughput sequencing. On the study's bioinformatics: To quantify the absolute abundance of each unique TCRbeta CDR3 region, sequences were collapsed and filtered. T cell fraction was estimated by normalization of TCRbeta template counts to usable DNA, with usable DNA being measured through amplification of reference genes present in all nucleated cells. Repertoire TCRs were annotated as SARS-CoV-2-specific when V gene, CDR3 amino acid sequence and J gene were exactly matched to a known reactive TCR set. The reference SARS-CoV-2 TCR set was obtained from MIRA and was filtered for enrichment in COVID-19-positive ImmuneCODE repertoires, whereby public or cross-reactive TCRs were removed. Drawing on the MIRA antigens, annotated TCRs were analysed further at the level of specific ORF or position within ORF. Depth was the summed frequency of annotated unique rearrangements, while breadth was defined as annotated unique rearrangements over total unique productive rearrangements. Two-sided Wilcoxon rank-sum tests were used to compare TCR breadth between groups. This immuneACCESS table, as held by TCRdb, lists in-frame sequences with V and J called but not all clones. Of the missing ones, under half trace to an unresolved V gene in checked studies; the others have no known cause. From that table come the V and J calls and clone size; the DNA was used to work out D and trimming. This sample has about 350,000 clones in its table, and roughly nine tenths of those were observed once. Of the sample, under 5% is held by the ten largest clones.

Trimming costs V 2 bases and J 2 bases, and their ends lie 7 bases apart. CDR1 MGHRA and CDR2 YSYEKL are derived from the germline V gene. The CDR3 starts with the cysteine, ends with the phenylalanine, and has 13 residues. The DNA shown is the 39-base CDR3, in frame from base 1. Broader findings and caveats from the paper: After vaccination, substantial breadth of spike-specific CD8+ and CD4+ T cell responses was reported. According to the authors, total T cell responses may have been underestimated by the TCR breadth and depth analyses. Vaccine and placebo recipients had similar non-spike TCR breadth, a finding consistent with the vaccine containing only spike. Compared with placebo recipients, Ad26.COV2.S recipients showed higher spike-specific TCR breadth (P = 0.0014).

This clone was detected only once. No antigen is known for it. It has no much larger one-base neighbor in the sample; base qualities were not kept. Rearrangement joined TRBV4-1 to TRBJ2-7, with the D gene too uncertain to name. The source material was peripheral blood, sampled after recovery from COVID-19. This TCR was recovered from a human donor who had recovered from COVID-19. The CDR3 region reads CASSQKFTYEQYF. The bases read TGCGCCAGCAGCCAAAAATTCACCTACGAGCAGTACTTC.